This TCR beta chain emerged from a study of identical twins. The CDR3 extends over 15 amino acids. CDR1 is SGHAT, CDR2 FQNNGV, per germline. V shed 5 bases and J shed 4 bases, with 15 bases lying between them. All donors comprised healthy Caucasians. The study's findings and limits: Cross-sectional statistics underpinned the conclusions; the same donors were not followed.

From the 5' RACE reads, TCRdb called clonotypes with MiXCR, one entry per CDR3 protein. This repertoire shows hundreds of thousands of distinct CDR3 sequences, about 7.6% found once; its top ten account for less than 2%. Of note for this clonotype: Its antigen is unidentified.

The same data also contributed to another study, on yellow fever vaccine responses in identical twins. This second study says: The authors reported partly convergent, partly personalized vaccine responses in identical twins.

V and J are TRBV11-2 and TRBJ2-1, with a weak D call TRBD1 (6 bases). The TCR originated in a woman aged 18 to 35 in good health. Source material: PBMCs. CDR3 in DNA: TGTGCCAGCAGCCAACAGACAGGTGTGTACAATGAGCAGTTCTTC. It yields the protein CASSQQTGVYNEQFF.